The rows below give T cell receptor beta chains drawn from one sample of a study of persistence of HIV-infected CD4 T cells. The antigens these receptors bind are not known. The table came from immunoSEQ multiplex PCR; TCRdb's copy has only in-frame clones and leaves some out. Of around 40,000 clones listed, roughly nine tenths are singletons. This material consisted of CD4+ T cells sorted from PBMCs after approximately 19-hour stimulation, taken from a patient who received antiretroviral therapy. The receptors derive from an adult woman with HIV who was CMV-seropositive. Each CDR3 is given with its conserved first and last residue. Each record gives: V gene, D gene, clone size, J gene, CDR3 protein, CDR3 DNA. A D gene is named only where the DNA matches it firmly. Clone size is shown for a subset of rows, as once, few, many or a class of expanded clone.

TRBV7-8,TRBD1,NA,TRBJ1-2,CASSSTGVYGYTF,TGTGCCAGCAGCTCTACAGGGGTCTATGGCTACACCTTC
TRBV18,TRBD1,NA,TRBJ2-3,CASSPPLGGADTQYF,TGTGCCAGCTCACCACCGCTAGGGGGCGCAGATACGCAGTATTTT
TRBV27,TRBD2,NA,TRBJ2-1,CASSLTGLAGVNEQFF,TGTGCCAGCAGTTTGACGGGACTAGCGGGGGTAAATGAGCAGTTCTTC
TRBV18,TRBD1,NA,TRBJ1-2,CASSPATGDYGYTF,TGTGCCAGCTCACCTGCGACAGGGGACTATGGCTACACCTTC
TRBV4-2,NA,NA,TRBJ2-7,CASSRAAYYEQYF,TGTGCCAGCAGCCGAGCGGCCTACTACGAGCAGTACTTC
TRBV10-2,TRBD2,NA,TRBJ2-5,CASTLAGGEETQYF,TGCGCCAGCACTCTAGCGGGGGGCGAAGAGACCCAGTACTTC
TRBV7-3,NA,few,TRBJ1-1,CASSLTTRSEAFF,TGTGCCAGCAGCTTAACGACTAGGTCTGAAGCTTTCTTT
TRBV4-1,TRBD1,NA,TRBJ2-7,CASSPGNRDRDHEQYF,TGCGCCAGCAGCCCTGGCAACCGGGACAGGGACCACGAGCAGTACTTC
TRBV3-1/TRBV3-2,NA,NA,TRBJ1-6,CASSRGLRNSPLHF,TGTGCCAGCAGCCGGGGCCTAAGGAATTCACCCCTCCACTTT
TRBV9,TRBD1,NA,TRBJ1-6,CASSGDTGGNSPLHF,TGTGCCAGCAGCGGCGACACAGGGGGGAATTCACCCCTCCACTTT
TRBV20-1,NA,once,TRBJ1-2,CSAIGYGYTF,TGCAGTGCTATAGGGTATGGCTACACCTTC
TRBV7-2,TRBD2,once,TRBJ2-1,CATQTLAGVYNEQFF,TGTGCCACCCAAACCCTAGCGGGGGTCTACAATGAGCAGTTCTTC
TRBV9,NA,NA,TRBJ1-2,CASSGPLTYTF,TGTGCCAGCAGCGGTCCTCTGACCTACACCTTC
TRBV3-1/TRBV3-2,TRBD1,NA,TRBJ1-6,CASSHQGAISPLHF,TGTGCCAGCAGCCACCAGGGGGCCATTTCACCCCTCCACTTT
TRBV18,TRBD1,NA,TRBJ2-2,CASSPPDRENTGELFF,TGTGCCAGCTCACCTCCGGACAGGGAGAACACCGGGGAGCTGTTTTTT
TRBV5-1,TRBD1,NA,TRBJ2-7,CASSATGGASYEQYF,TGCGCCAGCAGCGCGACAGGGGGCGCGTCCTACGAGCAGTACTTC
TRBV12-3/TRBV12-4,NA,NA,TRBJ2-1,CASRARSYNEQFF,TGTGCCAGCAGGGCACGGAGCTACAATGAGCAGTTCTTC
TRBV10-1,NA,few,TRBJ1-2,CASSGINYGYTF,TGCGCCAGCAGTGGGATTAACTATGGCTACACCTTC
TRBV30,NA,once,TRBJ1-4,CAWSVKGTVNEKLFF,TGTGCCTGGAGTGTAAAGGGGACGGTTAATGAAAAACTGTTTTTT
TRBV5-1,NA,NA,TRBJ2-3,CASSYVGDTQYF,TGCGCCAGCAGCTACGTTGGAGATACGCAGTATTTT
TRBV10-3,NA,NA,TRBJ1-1,CAISRTANTEAFF,TGTGCCATCAGCCGGACGGCGAACACTGAAGCTTTCTTT
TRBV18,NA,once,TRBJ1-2,CASSPPLQGAGYTF,TGTGCCAGCTCACCACCGCTGCAGGGTGCTGGCTACACCTTC
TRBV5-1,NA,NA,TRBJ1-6,CASSLVSGPRNSPLHF,TGCGCCAGCAGCTTGGTCTCGGGACCCCGGAATTCACCCCTCCACTTT
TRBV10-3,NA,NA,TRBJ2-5,CAISAMSSGETQYF,TGTGCCATCAGTGCAATGTCGTCAGGAGAGACCCAGTACTTC
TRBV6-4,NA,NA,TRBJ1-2,CASSEAGTYGYTF,TGTGCCAGCAGTGAAGCAGGCACCTATGGCTACACCTTC
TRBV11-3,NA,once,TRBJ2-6,CASSLTTASGANVLTF,TGTGCCAGCAGCTTAACGACAGCCTCTGGGGCCAACGTCCTGACTTTC
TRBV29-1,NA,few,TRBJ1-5,CSVEGLPGEPQHF,TGCAGCGTTGAGGGCCTCCCCGGAGAGCCCCAGCATTTT
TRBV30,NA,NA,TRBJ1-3,CAWSVPRQHSGNTIYF,TGTGCCTGGAGTGTTCCCCGACAGCACTCTGGAAACACCATATATTTT
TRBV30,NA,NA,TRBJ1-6,CAWTKTNTSPLHF,TGTGCCTGGACAAAGACGAATACCTCACCCCTCCACTTT
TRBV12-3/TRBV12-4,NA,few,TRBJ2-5,CASSLTAGTQYF,TGTGCCAGCAGTTTAACTGCCGGGACCCAGTACTTC
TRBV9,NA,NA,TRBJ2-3,CASSVGGIRTDTQYF,TGTGCCAGCAGCGTAGGCGGGATTCGCACAGATACGCAGTATTTT
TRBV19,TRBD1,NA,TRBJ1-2,CASTSRTGSSGYTF,TGTGCCAGTACTTCTCGGACAGGGTCGAGTGGCTACACCTTC
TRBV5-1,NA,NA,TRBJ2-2,CASSLPRGELFF,TGCGCCAGCAGCCTCCCCAGAGGGGAGCTGTTTTTT
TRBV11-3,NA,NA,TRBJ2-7,CASSRGGLTTYEQYF,TGTGCCAGCAGCCGGGGTGGGCTTACCACCTACGAGCAGTACTTC
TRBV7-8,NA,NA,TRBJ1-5,CASSFFQVNQPQHF,TGTGCCAGCAGCTTTTTTCAAGTTAATCAGCCCCAGCATTTT
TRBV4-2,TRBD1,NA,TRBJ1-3,CASSQEDRPRNTIYF,TGTGCCAGCAGCCAAGAGGACAGGCCGCGAAACACCATATATTTT
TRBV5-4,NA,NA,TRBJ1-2,CASSLDTGPYGYTF,TGTGCCAGCAGCTTGGATACAGGACCCTATGGCTACACCTTC
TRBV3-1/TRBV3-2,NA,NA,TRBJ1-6,CASSQERRLGVGNSPLHF,TGTGCCAGCAGCCAAGAAAGGCGACTCGGGGTGGGTAATTCACCCCTCCACTTT
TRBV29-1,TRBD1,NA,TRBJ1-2,CSVSGTGYGYTF,TGCAGCGTTTCCGGGACAGGGTATGGCTACACCTTC
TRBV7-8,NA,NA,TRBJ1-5,CASSLGQQGMGPYDPQHF,TGTGCCAGCAGCTTAGGACAGCAGGGGATGGGTCCCTATGATCCCCAGCATTTT
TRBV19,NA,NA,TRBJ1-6,CASSLGRANSPLHF,TGTGCCAGTAGTTTGGGACGGGCCAATTCACCCCTCCACTTT